The clone carrying this T cell receptor (beta chain) has only a few counts. Antigen specificity is unknown. TCRdb ran MiXCR on the RT-PCR reads and lists one entry per CDR3 protein. The sample includes hundreds of thousands of distinct CDR3 sequences, about 20% of them seen just once. V dropped 2 bases and J dropped 5 bases, with 7 bases sitting between them. The CDR3 has 13 amino acids. Per the germline V gene, CDR1 is SGHTA and CDR2 is FQGNSA. These data originate in a study of response to subunit inactivated influenza vaccine. Study-wide findings and caveats: The authors proposed limited new T cell recruitment per seasonal influenza vaccination.

The sample in question was PBMCs from blood, obtained about 20 months after vaccination. The sequence came from a man aged 50-75 years who received an inactivated influenza vaccine. The chain is built from TRBV7-2 and TRBJ1-5, with a weak D call TRBD1 (6 bases). The CDR3 region has the DNA TGTGCCAGCAGCTTACACAGGGATCAGCCCCAGCATTTT. Protein sequence: CASSLHRDQPQHF.